Listed below are T cell receptor beta chains from one sample, sequenced in a study of OX40 agonist ivuxolimab in advanced cancers. Assay: immunoSEQ multiplex PCR; the TCRdb copy retains only in-frame clones and omits some. The repertoire has about 46,000 clones, 75% to 80% of them found once; the top ten carry 2% to 3%. The sequencing used CD4+ or CD8+ T cells sorted from blood, collected in a trial of the OX40 agonist ivuxolimab. The receptors stem from an adult with an advanced solid tumor such as melanoma, head and neck, liver or kidney cancer. Each CDR3 is given with its conserved first and last residue. Fields, in order: J gene, D gene, V gene, clone size, CDR3 DNA, CDR3 protein. D genes are given only for firm matches. The size entry is marked missing in some rows and otherwise reads once, few, many or a size class.

j_call: TRBJ1-1; d_call: TRBD1; v_call: TRBV6-1; clone_size: NA; cdr3_nt: TGTGCCAGCAGCCCCGGACAGGGGAACACTGAAGCTTTCTTT; cdr3_aa: CASSPGQGNTEAFF
j_call: TRBJ1-5; d_call: TRBD1; v_call: TRBV5-6; clone_size: NA; cdr3_nt: TGTGCCAGCAGCTTACCGGGGACAGGGAAAGGAAATCAGCCCCAGCATTTT; cdr3_aa: CASSLPGTGKGNQPQHF
j_call: TRBJ2-3; d_call: TRBD2; v_call: TRBV6-1; clone_size: NA; cdr3_nt: TGTGCCAGCAGAATCGGACTAGCACCAGATACGCAGTATTTT; cdr3_aa: CASRIGLAPDTQYF
j_call: TRBJ1-5; d_call: NA; v_call: TRBV6-5; clone_size: NA; cdr3_nt: TGTGCCAGCAGTATCATCAGCAATCAGCCCCAGCATTTT; cdr3_aa: CASSIISNQPQHF
j_call: TRBJ2-2; d_call: NA; v_call: TRBV5-4; clone_size: NA; cdr3_nt: TGTGCCAGCAGCCACCCAACCGGGGAGCTGTTTTTT; cdr3_aa: CASSHPTGELFF
j_call: TRBJ1-3; d_call: TRBD1; v_call: TRBV5-1; clone_size: large; cdr3_nt: TGCGCCAGCAGCTTGGAACAGGGGGTCTCTGGAAACACCATATATTTT; cdr3_aa: CASSLEQGVSGNTIYF
j_call: TRBJ2-3; d_call: NA; v_call: TRBV10-2; clone_size: NA; cdr3_nt: TGCGCCAGCAGTGATCGGGGGAGAACAGATACGCAGTATTTT; cdr3_aa: CASSDRGRTDTQYF
j_call: TRBJ2-5; d_call: TRBD2; v_call: TRBV7-9; clone_size: NA; cdr3_nt: TGTGCCATCAGAAAAGCGGGAGGGCCACGACGGGGGGAGACCCAGTACTTC; cdr3_aa: CAIRKAGGPRRGETQYF
j_call: TRBJ2-7; d_call: NA; v_call: TRBV19; clone_size: NA; cdr3_nt: TGTGCCAGTAGCTACAGGGAAAGCCACGAGCAGTACTTC; cdr3_aa: CASSYRESHEQYF
j_call: TRBJ2-2; d_call: NA; v_call: TRBV4-1; clone_size: few; cdr3_nt: TGCGCCAGCAGCCACCCCAAGGCAACCGGGGAGCTGTTTTTT; cdr3_aa: CASSHPKATGELFF
j_call: TRBJ1-1; d_call: NA; v_call: TRBV7-8; clone_size: NA; cdr3_nt: TGTGCCAGCAGCCTAGGACGGAACACTGAAGCTTTCTTT; cdr3_aa: CASSLGRNTEAFF
j_call: TRBJ2-1; d_call: NA; v_call: TRBV11-3; clone_size: NA; cdr3_nt: TGTGCCAGCAGCTTAGAATTTGGGTCGACGAGCTCCTACAATGAGCAGTTCTTC; cdr3_aa: CASSLEFGSTSSYNEQFF
j_call: TRBJ2-1; d_call: NA; v_call: TRBV28; clone_size: once; cdr3_nt: TGTGCCAGCAGTTTAGCGGGACGCTCCTACAATGAGCAGTTCTTC; cdr3_aa: CASSLAGRSYNEQFF
j_call: TRBJ1-1; d_call: NA; v_call: TRBV11-3; clone_size: NA; cdr3_nt: TGTGCCAGCAGCTTCACTTACAACACTGAAGCTTTCTTT; cdr3_aa: CASSFTYNTEAFF
j_call: TRBJ2-3; d_call: TRBD1; v_call: TRBV5-1; clone_size: NA; cdr3_nt: TGCGCCAGCAGCGTAGGGACAGGGTCTTTCACAGATACGCAGTATTTT; cdr3_aa: CASSVGTGSFTDTQYF
j_call: TRBJ1-3; d_call: TRBD1; v_call: TRBV5-1; clone_size: NA; cdr3_nt: TGCGCCAGCAGCTTGGGACAGGGCCAGGGCACCATATATTTT; cdr3_aa: CASSLGQGQGTIYF
j_call: TRBJ1-2; d_call: TRBD1; v_call: TRBV5-1; clone_size: NA; cdr3_nt: TGCGCCAGCAGCGCACTGGGACAGGGTGAGCGGGGCTACACCTTC; cdr3_aa: CASSALGQGERGYTF
j_call: TRBJ2-7; d_call: NA; v_call: TRBV18; clone_size: NA; cdr3_nt: TGTGCCAGCTCACCAGGAGCAGGCTACGAGCAGTACTTC; cdr3_aa: CASSPGAGYEQYF
j_call: TRBJ2-7; d_call: NA; v_call: TRBV5-6; clone_size: NA; cdr3_nt: TGTGCCAGCAGCTTAGGGGACGAGCAGTACTTC; cdr3_aa: CASSLGDEQYF
j_call: TRBJ2-5; d_call: TRBD2; v_call: TRBV5-8; clone_size: NA; cdr3_nt: TGTGCCAGCACTAACGGAGCGGGAGGTCAAGAGACCCAGTACTTC; cdr3_aa: CASTNGAGGQETQYF
j_call: TRBJ1-6; d_call: NA; v_call: TRBV7-9; clone_size: NA; cdr3_nt: TGTGCCAGCAGCTCCCCTCGACAGAATTCACCCCTCCACTTT; cdr3_aa: CASSSPRQNSPLHF
j_call: TRBJ1-1; d_call: NA; v_call: TRBV7-8; clone_size: NA; cdr3_nt: TGTGCCAGCAGCTTGAGGTCCGGGATGAACACTGAAGCTTTCTTT; cdr3_aa: CASSLRSGMNTEAFF
j_call: TRBJ1-6; d_call: NA; v_call: TRBV14; clone_size: NA; cdr3_nt: TGTGCCAGCAGCCTACGGGGAAATAATTCACCCCTCCACTTT; cdr3_aa: CASSLRGNNSPLHF
j_call: TRBJ2-3; d_call: NA; v_call: TRBV11-2; clone_size: NA; cdr3_nt: TGTGCCAGCAGCTTAGCTCATATCACAGATACGCAGTATTTT; cdr3_aa: CASSLAHITDTQYF
j_call: TRBJ2-7; d_call: NA; v_call: TRBV7-6; clone_size: NA; cdr3_nt: TGTGCCAGCAGCTTGGTTTCGGGCTACGAGCAGTACTTC; cdr3_aa: CASSLVSGYEQYF
j_call: TRBJ1-4; d_call: NA; v_call: TRBV30; clone_size: NA; cdr3_nt: TGTGCCTGGAGGAGACGTCAGACTAATGAAAAACTGTTTTTT; cdr3_aa: CAWRRRQTNEKLFF
j_call: TRBJ1-2; d_call: NA; v_call: TRBV11-2; clone_size: NA; cdr3_nt: TGTGCCAGCAGCCCTGGCTTGAACTATGGCTACACCTTC; cdr3_aa: CASSPGLNYGYTF
j_call: TRBJ1-1; d_call: NA; v_call: TRBV7-3; clone_size: NA; cdr3_nt: TGTGCCAGCAGCGTTGACAAGAACACTGAAGCTTTCTTT; cdr3_aa: CASSVDKNTEAFF
j_call: TRBJ2-3; d_call: TRBD2; v_call: TRBV4-1; clone_size: few; cdr3_nt: TGCGCCAGCAGCCAAGATCAGTGGACTAGCGGGAATACGCAGTATTTT; cdr3_aa: CASSQDQWTSGNTQYF
j_call: TRBJ1-2; d_call: NA; v_call: TRBV5-1; clone_size: NA; cdr3_nt: TGCGCCAGCAGCCCCGGGACAAACTATGGCTACACCTTC; cdr3_aa: CASSPGTNYGYTF
j_call: TRBJ1-1; d_call: NA; v_call: TRBV5-1; clone_size: NA; cdr3_nt: TGCGCCAGCAGCTCCGACCCCCGGGGGGTTGAAGCTTTCTTT; cdr3_aa: CASSSDPRGVEAFF
j_call: TRBJ1-2; d_call: NA; v_call: TRBV28; clone_size: NA; cdr3_nt: TGTGCCAGCAGTAAATCATATGGCTACACCTTC; cdr3_aa: CASSKSYGYTF
j_call: TRBJ2-7; d_call: NA; v_call: TRBV10-3; clone_size: NA; cdr3_nt: TGTGCCATCAGTGAGCAGAACTCCTACGAGCAGTACTTC; cdr3_aa: CAISEQNSYEQYF
j_call: TRBJ1-6; d_call: NA; v_call: TRBV28; clone_size: NA; cdr3_nt: TGTGCCAGCAGCCCCCCTAACACGAACCCCGGAACCCTCCACTTT; cdr3_aa: CASSPPNTNPGTLHF
j_call: TRBJ1-2; d_call: NA; v_call: TRBV28; clone_size: NA; cdr3_nt: TGTGCCAGCAGCCTTGGGGACCCGAACCGGGACTATGGCTACACCTTC; cdr3_aa: CASSLGDPNRDYGYTF
j_call: TRBJ2-5; d_call: TRBD1; v_call: TRBV29-1; clone_size: NA; cdr3_nt: TGCAGCGTTGAACGGACAGGGGGGTTAGAGACCCAGTACTTC; cdr3_aa: CSVERTGGLETQYF
j_call: TRBJ2-2; d_call: NA; v_call: TRBV14; clone_size: few; cdr3_nt: TGTGCCAGCAGCCGCCGGGAAATCGGGGAGCTGTTTTTT; cdr3_aa: CASSRREIGELFF
j_call: TRBJ1-6; d_call: NA; v_call: TRBV10-3; clone_size: NA; cdr3_nt: TGTGCCATCAGTATAGGGACGGTTACTAATTCACCCCTCCACTTT; cdr3_aa: CAISIGTVTNSPLHF
j_call: TRBJ2-7; d_call: TRBD1; v_call: TRBV7-2; clone_size: NA; cdr3_nt: TGTGCCAGCAGCTCGACCGGGACAGGGGCCTACGAGCAGTACTTC; cdr3_aa: CASSSTGTGAYEQYF
j_call: TRBJ1-1; d_call: TRBD1; v_call: TRBV13; clone_size: once; cdr3_nt: TGTGCCAGCAGCTTAGGGGACAGGCAGAACACTGAAGCTTTCTTT; cdr3_aa: CASSLGDRQNTEAFF
j_call: TRBJ1-4; d_call: NA; v_call: TRBV27; clone_size: NA; cdr3_nt: TGTGCCAGCAGTTCGGGACGGGGTGGAATCCTGTTTTTT; cdr3_aa: CASSSGRGGILFF
j_call: TRBJ1-1; d_call: NA; v_call: TRBV7-9; clone_size: NA; cdr3_nt: TGTGCCAGCAGCTTAGATGAGGCTTTAGGAGGCACTGAAGCTTTCTTT; cdr3_aa: CASSLDEALGGTEAFF
j_call: TRBJ1-1; d_call: TRBD1; v_call: TRBV6-1; clone_size: NA; cdr3_nt: TGTGCCAGCAGTCCCCGGGACAGGAACACTGAAGCTTTCTTT; cdr3_aa: CASSPRDRNTEAFF
j_call: TRBJ1-2; d_call: NA; v_call: TRBV6-5; clone_size: NA; cdr3_nt: TGTGCCAGCCAGGGGAATGACTATGGCTACACCTTC; cdr3_aa: CASQGNDYGYTF
j_call: TRBJ2-3; d_call: NA; v_call: TRBV9; clone_size: NA; cdr3_nt: TGTGCCAGCAGCGCCGGCGGCACAGATACGCAGTATTTT; cdr3_aa: CASSAGGTDTQYF
j_call: TRBJ1-1; d_call: NA; v_call: TRBV28; clone_size: once; cdr3_nt: TGTGCCAGCAGACCGTTAGGGCGGCAGAACACTGAAGCTTTCTTT; cdr3_aa: CASRPLGRQNTEAFF
j_call: TRBJ1-2; d_call: NA; v_call: TRBV11-2; clone_size: NA; cdr3_nt: TGTGCCAGCACCCTCGGGGGTGCCTACACCTTC; cdr3_aa: CASTLGGAYTF
j_call: TRBJ2-1; d_call: NA; v_call: TRBV5-3; clone_size: NA; cdr3_nt: TGTGCCAGAAGCTTGTACGAGTTTAGTGAGCAGTTCTTC; cdr3_aa: CARSLYEFSEQFF
j_call: TRBJ2-2; d_call: TRBD2; v_call: TRBV4-1; clone_size: NA; cdr3_nt: TGCGCCAGCAGCCAAGATCGGGGGGGTGCGAACACCGGGGAGCTGTTTTTT; cdr3_aa: CASSQDRGGANTGELFF
j_call: TRBJ1-2; d_call: NA; v_call: TRBV6-6; clone_size: NA; cdr3_nt: TGTGCCAGTGGGACCTATGGCTACACCTTC; cdr3_aa: CASGTYGYTF
j_call: TRBJ1-2; d_call: NA; v_call: TRBV18; clone_size: large; cdr3_nt: TGTGCCAGCTCACCAGGGCCCGCCTATGGCTACACCTTC; cdr3_aa: CASSPGPAYGYTF